This TCR beta chain is drawn from a study of T cells in localized non-small cell lung cancer. The study, taken as a whole, reports: Median approximately 58 top-100 tumor clones were shared with paired adjacent lung. Clonality of T cells reached its maximum in uninvolved adjacent lung, surpassing tumor.

Note on this clone: Its antigen remains unknown.

The assay was immunoSEQ multiplex PCR, and TCRdb's table has in-frame clones only and misses some. This table holds about 1,700 clones, approximately 39% found once. The V end was cut by 5 bases, the J end by 1 base, with 9 bases between. CDR3 length equals 15 residues. Germline CDR1 and CDR2: SGHNT and YENEEA. This material consisted of normal lung tissue next to the tumor, taken before any cancer treatment. The J gene is TRBJ2-6, the V gene TRBV11-3; D unclear. This receptor was taken from a woman aged 40-70 years with stage II lung adenocarcinoma. In DNA form, the CDR3 reads TGTGCCAGCAGCCGAGGACCGTCTGGGGCCAACGTCCTGACTTTC. It codes for CASSRGPSGANVLTF.